The 25 T cell receptor beta chains reported below all come from one sample, sequenced in a study of CD8 T cells in ankylosing spondylitis. General study results and limits: A TCR beta motif of roughly 8 highly homologous variants seemed to mark ankylosing spondylitis blood.

For these TCRs, the target antigens are not known. One entry per CDR3 protein, called by TCRdb with MiXCR from the 5' RACE reads. The top ten clones hold under 4.5% of a sample with around 490,000 distinct CDR3 sequences, about 5.2% of them seen once. Sequences were obtained from blood, either unsorted or a sorted T cell fraction (not recorded which). All receptors come from a male donor with ankylosing spondylitis.

This clonotype came up many times. This chain links TRBV28 with TRBJ1-4; D is unclear. Trimming stripped 6 bases from V and 8 bases from J, with 19 bases between. Germline CDR1 is MDHEN and CDR2 is SYDVKM. The CDR3 extends over 15 amino acids. CDR3 amino acids: CASSPPGSGIEKLFF. The CDR3 coding sequence is TGTGCCAGCAGCCCCCCCGGTTCCGGGATCGAAAAACTGTTTTTT.

The table lists this clonotype with many counts. The J gene is TRBJ2-1, the V gene TRBV12-3 or TRBV12-4; 13 bases line up with TRBD2. V was clipped by 6 bases and J by 10 bases; unmatched bases: 9. The CDR3 loop spans 15 amino acids. CDR3 nucleotides: TGTGCCAGCAGACGCAGGGGACTAGCGGGACCGGAGCAGTTCTTC. Translating gives CASRRRGLAGPEQFF.

This clonotype was seen at least ten times. The gene calls are TRBV5-1 and TRBJ2-5; TRBD2 agrees at 7 bases. Germline V lookup: CDR1 SGHRS, CDR2 YFSETQ. The CDR3 covers 14 residues. Trimming at V came to 4 bases and at J to 2 bases, leaving 5 bases not matched to a gene. This CDR3 reads CASSTGTTQETQYF. The CDR3 DNA follows: TGCGCCAGCAGCACCGGGACTACTCAAGAGACCCAGTACTTC.

This clonotype was detected many times. The chain combines TRBV6-1 with TRBJ1-5; tentative D call: TRBD1 (5 bases). Deletions cut 6 bases from V and 1 base from J, with 13 bases between. Per the germline V gene, CDR1 is MNHNS and CDR2 is SASEGT. The CDR3 extends over 15 amino acids. The CDR3 DNA sequence: TGTGCCAGCAGCTCATTTAGGGACAGCAATCAGCCCCAGCATTTT. This sequence encodes CASSSFRDSNQPQHF.

This clonotype has at least ten counts. The gene calls are TRBV9 and TRBJ1-4, with D tentatively TRBD1 (5 bases). The CDR3 has 16 residues. Per the germline V gene, CDR1 is SGDLS and CDR2 is YYNGEE. Trimming took off 4 bases at V and 5 bases at J, with 18 bases between the two ends. The CDR3 is CASSWGDGVENEKLFF. Written as DNA, the CDR3 is TGTGCCAGCAGCTGGGGGGACGGAGTAGAAAATGAAAAACTGTTTTTT.

This clonotype was detected ten times or more. The CDR3 reads CASSLEGTSGRFFF. In DNA, the CDR3 is TGTGCCAGCAGCTTAGAAGGGACTAGCGGGCGGTTTTTCTTC. The genes are TRBV7-2 and TRBJ2-1; TRBD2 matches at 12 bases. V shed 1 base and J 16 bases; nucleotides not matched to a gene: 8. This CDR3 comprises 14 residues. Germline V gene data show CDR1 as SGHTA and CDR2 as FQGNSA.

In this sample, this clonotype turned up a few times. The V gene is TRBV18, the J gene TRBJ1-4, with D perhaps TRBD1 (6 bases). Germline V gives CDR1 KGHSH, CDR2 LQKENI. Between the trimmed V and J ends, which lost 3 bases and 3 bases, there was a span of 11 bases. This CDR3 is built from 15 residues. CDR3 in DNA: TGTGCCAGCTCACCGCAGGGGATCGCTAATGAAAAACTGTTTTTT. Its protein product is CASSPQGIANEKLFF. The full variable domain, in which reference TRBV18 and TRBJ1-4 provide the parts outside the CDR3, is NAGVMQNPRHLVRRRGQEARLRCSPMKGHSHVYWYRQLPEEGLKFMVYLQKENIIDESGMPKERFSAEFPKEGPSILRIQQVVRGDSAAYFCASSPQGIANEKLFFGSGTQLSVL.

This clonotype was found many times. The J gene is TRBJ1-2, the V gene TRBV20-1, with D uncertain. This CDR3 region has 12 residues. Deletions cut 5 bases from V and 7 bases from J, with 14 bases between. Germline loops: CDR1 DFQATT, CDR2 SNEGSKA (reference sequence). CDR3 bases: TGCAGTGCTTCCGAGGGAGGAGTTGGCTACACCTTC. Protein: CSASEGGVGYTF.

This clonotype was found many times. This chain joins TRBV28 and TRBJ1-3, with 7 bases aligning to TRBD1. With V trimmed by 5 bases and J by 0 bases, 7 bases remained unmatched. The CDR3 totals 16 residues. Germline assignment: CDR1 MDHEN and CDR2 SYDVKM. CDR3 DNA: TGTGCCAGCAGTCAAGGGACAGTTAGCTCTGGAAACACCATATATTTT. Translating it yields CASSQGTVSSGNTIYF.

This clonotype came up a few times. V is TRBV11-3 and J is TRBJ2-1; weak D call: TRBD2 (5 bases). V was shortened by 6 bases and J by 12 bases, with 15 bases between the two germline ends. The CDR3 contains 12 residues. Germline values: CDR1 SGHNT, CDR2 YENEEA. CDR3 DNA sequence: TGTGCCAGCAGTTCCTGGGAGACTCTGCAGTTCTTC. Translating it yields CASSSWETLQFF.

This clonotype was detected many times. V gene TRBV7-9 combines with J gene TRBJ2-4; the D is unclear. In germline, CDR1 is SEHNR, CDR2 FQNEAQ (reference sequence). The CDR3 contains 13 residues. Trimming stripped 3 bases from V and 4 bases from J, with 7 bases between. The CDR3 coding sequence is TGTGCCAGCAGCTTGACAAGGAAAAACATTCAGTACTTC. Translating it yields CASSLTRKNIQYF.

This clonotype was counted ten times or more. The rearrangement uses TRBV5-6 and TRBJ2-1; 10 nucleotides align to TRBD1. CDR1 and CDR2 (germline): SGHDT, YYEEEE. Losses at the gene ends were 3 bases for V and 6 bases for J; bases not matched to a gene: 3. The CDR3 totals 14 residues. The CDR3 DNA reads as TGTGCCAGCAGCTCGCGGACAGGGGGCAATGAGCAGTTCTTC. It encodes CASSSRTGGNEQFF. Complete variable domain (other parts from reference TRBV5-6 and TRBJ2-1): DAGVTQSPTHLIKTRGQQVTLRCSPKSGHDTVSWYQQALGQGPQFIFQYYEEEERQRGNFPDRFSGHQFPNYSSELNVNALLLGDSALYLCASSSRTGGNEQFFGPGTRLTVL.

There are a few counts of this clonotype. The rearrangement joins TRBV20-1 to TRBJ2-2; 7 bases are a match to TRBD1. Germline CDR1 reads DFQATT; CDR2 reads SNEGSKA (reference sequence). The ends lost 0 bases at V and 4 bases at J; junction bases unmatched: 8. CDR3 size: 16 residues. CDR3 protein: CSARDRRTGPTGELFF. In nucleotides, the CDR3 is TGCAGTGCTAGAGATCGCCGGACAGGCCCCACCGGGGAGCTGTTTTTT.

The V gene is TRBV10-3, the J gene TRBJ2-7; 7 positions agree with TRBD2. V lost 3 bases to trimming and J lost 5 bases; unmatched junction nucleotides: 7. Germline CDR1 reads ENHRY; CDR2 reads SYGVKD. This CDR3 contains 14 residues. This CDR3 is CAISELRESDEQYF. DNA for the CDR3: TGTGCCATCAGTGAATTGCGGGAGTCGGACGAGCAGTACTTC.

V usage is TRBV18 and J usage is TRBJ2-3, with D possibly being TRBD1 (5 bases). The germline V gene has CDR1 KGHSH and CDR2 LQKENI. The CDR3 contains 15 residues. V was clipped by 2 bases and J by 5 bases, with 14 bases between them. The CDR3 here is CASSPSQGLVDTQYF. As DNA, the CDR3 is TGTGCCAGCTCACCAAGCCAGGGCTTGGTAGATACGCAGTATTTT.

In its sample, this clonotype was seen many times. The chain combines TRBV29-1 with TRBJ1-2, with a tentative D call TRBD1 (6 bases). The CDR3 contains 18 residues. Between the trimmed V and J ends, which lost 2 bases and 3 bases, there was a span of 25 bases. Looked up from germline, CDR1 is SQVTM and CDR2 is ANQGSEA. CDR3 protein: CSVERLRTEAAIDYGYTF. DNA of the CDR3: TGCAGCGTTGAACGATTGAGGACAGAGGCCGCTATAGACTATGGCTACACCTTC. Combining the CDR3 with reference TRBV29-1 and TRBJ1-2 gives the whole variable domain SAVISQKPSRDICQRGTSLTIQCQVDSQVTMMFWYRQQPGQSLTLIATANQGSEATYESGFVIDKFPISRPNLTFSTLTVSNMSPEDSSIYLCSVERLRTEAAIDYGYTFGSGTRLTVV.

In its sample, this clonotype was seen many times. J is TRBJ2-7 and V is TRBV7-9; D may be TRBD1 (6 bases). Germline CDR1 SEHNR, CDR2 FQNEAQ (reference sequence). Trimming pared 5 bases from V and 5 bases from J, leaving 19 bases between. The CDR3 covers 15 residues. CDR3 amino acids: CASSLTRGISNEQYF. CDR3 DNA: TGTGCCAGCAGCCTAACCAGGGGAATATCGAACGAGCAGTACTTC. Supplemented by reference TRBV7-9 and TRBJ2-7, the full variable domain reads DTGVSQNPRHKITKRGQNVTFRCDPISEHNRLYWYRQTLGQGPEFLTYFQNEAQLEKSRLLSDRFSAERPKGSFSTLEIQRTEQGDSAMYLCASSLTRGISNEQYFGPGTRLTVT.

This clonotype was seen many times. This chain joins TRBV7-2 and TRBJ1-1; D gene ambiguous. The CDR3 is 13 residues long. With 3 bases removed from V and 4 bases from J, the gap between germline ends came to 9 bases. Looked up from germline, CDR1 is SGHTA and CDR2 is FQGNSA. CDR3 sequence reads: CASSLSRSTEAFF. The CDR3 nucleotides are TGTGCCAGCAGCTTGTCCCGAAGCACTGAAGCTTTCTTT.

This clonotype showed up many times. The rearrangement links TRBV10-3 to TRBJ1-1, with D uncertain. CDR1 is ENHRY, CDR2 SYGVKD, per germline. This CDR3 has 14 amino acids. V lost 7 bases, J lost 3 bases, and 15 bases lay in between. CDR3 bases: TGTGCCATCATTGGTGGACCTGGGGACACTGAAGCTTTCTTT. This gives the protein CAIIGGPGDTEAFF.

This clonotype was detected ten times or more. This rearrangement joins TRBV5-1 to TRBJ2-3, with 9 nucleotides matching TRBD1. The V gene end was trimmed by 0 bases and the J gene end by 5 bases; junction bases not matched to a gene: 7. Per germline, CDR1 SGHRS and CDR2 YFSETQ. The CDR3 runs 16 residues. This CDR3 is CASSLEQGAFGDTQYF. The CDR3 region has the DNA TGCGCCAGCAGCTTGGAACAGGGGGCCTTCGGAGATACGCAGTATTTT.

This clonotype was found many times. V gene TRBV2 combines with J gene TRBJ2-7; 8 nucleotides align to TRBD2. This CDR3 is built from 14 residues. Germline assignment: CDR1 SNHLY and CDR2 FYNNEI. The J segment lost 3 bases and the V segment lost 7 bases, leaving 8 bases of the junction unmatched. CDR3 nucleotides: TGTGCCAGCATACCGGGACTAGGTAACTACGAGCAGTACTTC. Protein sequence: CASIPGLGNYEQYF.

This clonotype was detected many times. The V gene is TRBV20-1, the J gene TRBJ1-5; no clear D. The germline V gene encodes CDR1 DFQATT and CDR2 SNEGSKA (reference sequence). CDR3 length: 12 residues. With 3 bases removed from V and 9 bases from J, the gap between germline ends came to 12 bases. The CDR3 here is CSASRVPRPQHF. In nucleotides, the CDR3 is TGCAGTGCTAGTAGGGTCCCGAGGCCCCAGCATTTT.

The gene calls are TRBV29-1 and TRBJ2-1; 7 nucleotides align to TRBD1. The CDR3 sequence is 13 residues long. Germline trimming cut 6 bases from V and 6 bases from J; bases unmatched to any gene: 8. Germline V gene data show CDR1 as SQVTM and CDR2 as ANQGSEA. The CDR3 is CSVVRTGRNEQFF. In nucleotides, the CDR3 is TGCAGCGTGGTACGGACAGGACGCAATGAGCAGTTCTTC.

The sample holds many counts of this clonotype. The gene calls are TRBV4-3 and TRBJ1-2; perhaps TRBD1 as D (5 bases). The CDR3 covers 14 residues. CDR1 is LGHNA, CDR2 YSLEER, per germline. Trimming left V 0 bases short and J 4 bases short, with 9 bases between. The CDR3 DNA reads as TGCGCCAGCAGCCAAGATGGGGCTAGCTATGGCTACACCTTC. It encodes CASSQDGASYGYTF.

This clonotype appeared many times. V and J are TRBV20-1 and TRBJ2-1; no clear D gene. The CDR3 runs 15 residues. Trimming removed 3 bases from V and 0 bases from J, with 12 bases in between. Per germline, CDR1 DFQATT and CDR2 SNEGSKA (reference sequence). The CDR3 bases are TGCAGTGCTAGGATGGGCGGAGCCTCCTACAATGAGCAGTTCTTC. Translation gives CSARMGGASYNEQFF.